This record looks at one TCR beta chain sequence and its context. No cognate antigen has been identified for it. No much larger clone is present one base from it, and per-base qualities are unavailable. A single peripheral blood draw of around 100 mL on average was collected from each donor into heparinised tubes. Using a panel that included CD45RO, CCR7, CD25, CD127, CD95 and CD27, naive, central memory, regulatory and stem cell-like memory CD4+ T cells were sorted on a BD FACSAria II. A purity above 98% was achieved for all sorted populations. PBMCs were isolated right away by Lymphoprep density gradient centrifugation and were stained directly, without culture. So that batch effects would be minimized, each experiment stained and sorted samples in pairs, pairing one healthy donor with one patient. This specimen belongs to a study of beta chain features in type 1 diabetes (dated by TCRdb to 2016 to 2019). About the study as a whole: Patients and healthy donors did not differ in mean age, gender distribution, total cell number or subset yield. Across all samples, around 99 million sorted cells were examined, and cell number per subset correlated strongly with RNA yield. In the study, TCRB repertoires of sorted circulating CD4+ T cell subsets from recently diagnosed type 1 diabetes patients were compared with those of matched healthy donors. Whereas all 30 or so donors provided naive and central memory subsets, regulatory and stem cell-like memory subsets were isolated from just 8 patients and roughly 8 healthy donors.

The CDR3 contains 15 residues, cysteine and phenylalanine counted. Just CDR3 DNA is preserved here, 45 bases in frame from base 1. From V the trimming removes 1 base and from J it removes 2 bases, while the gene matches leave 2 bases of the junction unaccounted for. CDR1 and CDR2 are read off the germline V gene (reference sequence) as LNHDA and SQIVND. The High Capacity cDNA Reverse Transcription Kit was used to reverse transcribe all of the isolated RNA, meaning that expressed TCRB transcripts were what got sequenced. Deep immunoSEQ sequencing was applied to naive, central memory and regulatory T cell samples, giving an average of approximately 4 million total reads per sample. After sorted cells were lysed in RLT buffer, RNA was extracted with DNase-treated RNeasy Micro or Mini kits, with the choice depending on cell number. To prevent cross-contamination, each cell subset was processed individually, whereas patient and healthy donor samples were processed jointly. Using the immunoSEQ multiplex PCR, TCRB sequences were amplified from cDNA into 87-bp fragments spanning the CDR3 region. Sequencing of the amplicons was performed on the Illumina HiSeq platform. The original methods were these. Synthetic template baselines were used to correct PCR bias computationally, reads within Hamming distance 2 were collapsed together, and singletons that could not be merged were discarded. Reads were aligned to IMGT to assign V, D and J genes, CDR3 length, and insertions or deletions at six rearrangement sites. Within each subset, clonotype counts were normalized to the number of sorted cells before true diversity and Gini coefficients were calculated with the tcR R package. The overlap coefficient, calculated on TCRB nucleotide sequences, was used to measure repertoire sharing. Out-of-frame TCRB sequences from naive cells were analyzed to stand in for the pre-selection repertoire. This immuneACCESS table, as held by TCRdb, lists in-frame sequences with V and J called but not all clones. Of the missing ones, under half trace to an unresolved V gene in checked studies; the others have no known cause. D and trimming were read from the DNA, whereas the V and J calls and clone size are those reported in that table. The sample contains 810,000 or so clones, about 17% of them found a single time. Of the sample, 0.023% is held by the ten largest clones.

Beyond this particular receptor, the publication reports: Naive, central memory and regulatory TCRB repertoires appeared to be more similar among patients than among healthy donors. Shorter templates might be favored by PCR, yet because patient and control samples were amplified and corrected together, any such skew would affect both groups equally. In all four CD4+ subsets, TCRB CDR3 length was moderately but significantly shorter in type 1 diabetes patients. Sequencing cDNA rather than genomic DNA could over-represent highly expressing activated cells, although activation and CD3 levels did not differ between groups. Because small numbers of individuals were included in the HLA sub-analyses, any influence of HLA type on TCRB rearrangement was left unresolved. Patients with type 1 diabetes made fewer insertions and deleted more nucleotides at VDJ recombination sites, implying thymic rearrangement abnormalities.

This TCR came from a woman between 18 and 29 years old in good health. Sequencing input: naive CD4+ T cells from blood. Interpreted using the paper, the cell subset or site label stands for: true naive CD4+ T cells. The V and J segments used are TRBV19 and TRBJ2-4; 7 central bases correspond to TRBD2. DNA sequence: TGTGCCAGTAGTATAGGGGACTACCCCAAAAACATTCAGTACTTC. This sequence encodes CASSIGDYPKNIQYF.